This T cell receptor (beta chain) was profiled in a study of cytomegalovirus exposure and HLA in healthy donors. Study-wide findings and caveats: A few CMV-associated chains were confirmed in vitro to be specific for CMV antigens. Trimming of TCR beta V- and J-genes showed a link, identified in a later analysis, to a missense DCLRE1C variant. Sequence variants that were highly shared formed a cluster that was likely a sequencing artifact.

A multiplex PCR was run with 60 Vbeta primers and 13 Jbeta primers. Generated by immunoSEQ multiplex PCR, the TCRdb table keeps only in-frame clones and is missing some. The sample has around 140,000 clones, 70% to 85% seen once. In this sample, this clone turned up a few times. No antigen is known for it. V lost 1 base and J lost 3, with 13 bases in between. The CDR3 runs to 15 residues. Germline-derived CDR1 and CDR2 are MGHRA and YSYEKL. J is TRBJ2-7 and V is TRBV4-1; D perhaps matches TRBD2 (6 bases). This TCR was sampled from a man aged 35-49 years in good health and CMV-seronegative. The sample was PBMCs. CDR3 sequence (DNA): TGCGCCAGCAGCCAAGTGGCCGTCGGGGGCTACGAGCAGTACTTC. Protein product: CASSQVAVGGYEQYF.